Here is one TCR beta chain with its context. Antigen: not known. The junction does not match germline at one end; this may be a read error. From germline, CDR1 is SGHAT and CDR2 FQNNGV. The CDR3 loop spans 15 amino acids. The data originate from a study of glioma-infiltrating T cells. Broader study findings: Only very few CDR3 sequences appeared in both tissue and blood. Gliomas, especially low-grade, showed above-expected tissue-blood divergence; non-neoplastic patients showed below.

Using RNA template, CDR3s of TCR alpha and beta were amplified with iRepertoire arm-PCR. For one-step reverse transcription and amplification, about 90-450 ng of tissue mRNA or PBMC total RNA was used. TCRdb processed the multiplex PCR reads anew with MiXCR; each CDR3 protein has one entry. The sample includes some 130,000 distinct CDR3 sequences, about 25% of them seen just once. The TCR originated in a human donor with low-grade glioma or glioblastoma, undergoing nonglioma brain surgery, or in good health (not recorded which). The material sequenced was glioma tissue, nonneoplastic brain tissue, or PBMCs (not recorded which). V and J are TRBV11-2 and TRBJ2-5; D perhaps matches TRBD2 (5 bases). The CDR3 coding sequence is TGTGACAGCAGCTTAGCGTTAGCACTCCAAGAGACCCAGTACTTC. Its translation is CDSSLALALQETQYF.